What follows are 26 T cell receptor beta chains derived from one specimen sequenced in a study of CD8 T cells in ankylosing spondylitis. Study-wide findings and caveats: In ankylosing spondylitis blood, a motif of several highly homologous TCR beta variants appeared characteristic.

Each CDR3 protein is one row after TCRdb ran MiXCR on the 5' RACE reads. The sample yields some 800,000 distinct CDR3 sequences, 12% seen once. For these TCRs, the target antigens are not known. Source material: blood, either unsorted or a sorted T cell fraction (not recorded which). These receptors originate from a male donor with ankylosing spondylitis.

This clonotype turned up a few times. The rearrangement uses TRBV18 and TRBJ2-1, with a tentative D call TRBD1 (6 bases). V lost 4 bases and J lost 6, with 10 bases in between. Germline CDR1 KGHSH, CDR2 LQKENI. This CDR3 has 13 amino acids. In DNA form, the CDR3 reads TGTGCCAGCTCACTTTGGACAGCCAATGAGCAGTTCTTC. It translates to CASSLWTANEQFF.

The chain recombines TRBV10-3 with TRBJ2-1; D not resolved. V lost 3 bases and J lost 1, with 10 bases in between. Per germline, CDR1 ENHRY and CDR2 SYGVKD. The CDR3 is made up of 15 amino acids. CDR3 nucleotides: TGTGCCATCAGTGAAGGGCCTAGGTCCTACAATGAGCAGTTCTTC. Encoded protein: CAISEGPRSYNEQFF.

The CDR3 region is CASSLSSGNTGELFF. DNA for the CDR3: TGTGCCAGCAGCTTATCTAGCGGGAACACCGGGGAGCTGTTTTTT. The chain combines TRBV7-2 with TRBJ2-2, with 7 bases lining up with TRBD2. V was clipped by 2 bases and J by 1 base; unmatched bases: 1. The length of the CDR3 is 15 residues. The germline gives CDR1 SGHTA, CDR2 FQGNSA.

CDR3 amino acids: CASRSRRRAPGSGVADTQYF. In DNA form, the CDR3 reads TGTGCCAGCAGATCCCGAAGGAGAGCCCCAGGTAGCGGGGTGGCAGATACGCAGTATTTT. The chain employs TRBV11-2 and TRBJ2-3; 8 bases are shared with TRBD2. Germline loops: CDR1 SGHAT, CDR2 FQNNGV. This CDR3 region has 20 residues. J gave up 4 bases and V 6 bases, and 24 bases lay outside the gene matches.

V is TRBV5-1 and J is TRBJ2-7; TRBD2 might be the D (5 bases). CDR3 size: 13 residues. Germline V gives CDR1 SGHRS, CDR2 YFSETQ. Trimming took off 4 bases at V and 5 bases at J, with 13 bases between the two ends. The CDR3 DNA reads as TGCGCCAGCAGCCTAAGCGTGGGAGACGAGCAGTACTTC. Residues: CASSLSVGDEQYF.

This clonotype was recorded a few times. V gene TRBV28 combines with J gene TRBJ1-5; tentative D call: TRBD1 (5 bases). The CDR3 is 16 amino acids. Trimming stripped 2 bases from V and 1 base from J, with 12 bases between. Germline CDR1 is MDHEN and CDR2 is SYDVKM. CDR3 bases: TGTGCCAGCAGTTTAAGACAGATACTAAGCAATCAGCCCCAGCATTTT. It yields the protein CASSLRQILSNQPQHF.

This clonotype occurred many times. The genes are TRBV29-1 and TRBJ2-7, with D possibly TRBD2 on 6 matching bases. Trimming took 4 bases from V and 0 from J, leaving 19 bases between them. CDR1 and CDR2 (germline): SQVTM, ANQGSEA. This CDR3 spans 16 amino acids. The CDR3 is CSVGKTLPGVSYEQYF. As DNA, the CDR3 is TGCAGCGTTGGAAAGACCCTCCCGGGAGTCTCCTACGAGCAGTACTTC.

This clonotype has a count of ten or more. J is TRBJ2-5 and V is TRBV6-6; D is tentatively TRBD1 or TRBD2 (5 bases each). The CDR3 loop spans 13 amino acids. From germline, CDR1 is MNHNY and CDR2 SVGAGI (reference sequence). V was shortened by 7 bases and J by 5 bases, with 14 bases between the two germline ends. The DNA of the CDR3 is TGTGCCAGCACCGACCTAGGGGAGGAGACCCAGTACTTC. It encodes CASTDLGEETQYF.

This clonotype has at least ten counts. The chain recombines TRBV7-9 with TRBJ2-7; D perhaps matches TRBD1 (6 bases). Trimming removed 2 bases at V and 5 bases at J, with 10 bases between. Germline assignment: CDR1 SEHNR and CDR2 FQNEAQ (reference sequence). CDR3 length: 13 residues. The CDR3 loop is CASSLTGRNEQYF. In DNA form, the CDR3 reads TGTGCCAGCAGCTTAACAGGGCGGAACGAGCAGTACTTC.

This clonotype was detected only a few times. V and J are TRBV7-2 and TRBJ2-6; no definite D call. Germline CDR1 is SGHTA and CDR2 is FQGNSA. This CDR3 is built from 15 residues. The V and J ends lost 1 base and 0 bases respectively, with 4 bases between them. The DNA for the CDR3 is TGTGCCAGCAGCTTAGTCCCCTCTGGGGCCAACGTCCTGACTTTC. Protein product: CASSLVPSGANVLTF.

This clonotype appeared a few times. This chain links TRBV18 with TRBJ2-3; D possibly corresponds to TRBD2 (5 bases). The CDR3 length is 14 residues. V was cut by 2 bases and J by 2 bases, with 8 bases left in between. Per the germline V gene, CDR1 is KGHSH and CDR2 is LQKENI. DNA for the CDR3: TGTGCCAGCTCACCAATCCTAGCCACAGATACGCAGTATTTT. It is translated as CASSPILATDTQYF.

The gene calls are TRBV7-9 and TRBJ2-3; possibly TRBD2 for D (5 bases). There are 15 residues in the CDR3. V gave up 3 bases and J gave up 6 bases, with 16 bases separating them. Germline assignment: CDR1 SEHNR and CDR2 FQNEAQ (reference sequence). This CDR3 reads CASSFDYTASDTQYF. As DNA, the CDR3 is TGTGCCAGCAGCTTCGACTATACCGCATCGGATACGCAGTATTTT.

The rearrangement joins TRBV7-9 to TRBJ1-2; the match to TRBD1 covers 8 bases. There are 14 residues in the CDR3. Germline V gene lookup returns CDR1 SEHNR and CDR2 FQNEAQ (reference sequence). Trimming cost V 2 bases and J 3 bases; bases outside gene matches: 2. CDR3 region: CASSLMTGDYGYTF. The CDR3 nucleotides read TGTGCCAGCAGCTTAATGACAGGGGACTATGGCTACACCTTC.

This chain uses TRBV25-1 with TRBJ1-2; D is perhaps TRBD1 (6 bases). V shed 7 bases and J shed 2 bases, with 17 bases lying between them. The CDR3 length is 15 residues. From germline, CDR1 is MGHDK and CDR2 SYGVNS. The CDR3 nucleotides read TGTGCCAGCACAGGGGCTGACAGACCAAACTATGGCTACACCTTC. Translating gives CASTGADRPNYGYTF.

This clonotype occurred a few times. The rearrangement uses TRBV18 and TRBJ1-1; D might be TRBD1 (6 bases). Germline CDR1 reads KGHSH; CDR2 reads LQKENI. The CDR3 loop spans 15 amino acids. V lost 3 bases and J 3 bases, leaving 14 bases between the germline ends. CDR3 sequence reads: CASSPRTEVDTEAFF. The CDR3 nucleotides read TGTGCCAGCTCACCGAGGACAGAAGTAGACACTGAAGCTTTCTTT.

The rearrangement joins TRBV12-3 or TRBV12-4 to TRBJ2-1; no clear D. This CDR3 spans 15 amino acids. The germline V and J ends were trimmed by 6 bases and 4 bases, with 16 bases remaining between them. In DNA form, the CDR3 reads TGTGCCAGCAGCCCTGATGGGAACTTTTACAATGAGCAGTTCTTC. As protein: CASSPDGNFYNEQFF.

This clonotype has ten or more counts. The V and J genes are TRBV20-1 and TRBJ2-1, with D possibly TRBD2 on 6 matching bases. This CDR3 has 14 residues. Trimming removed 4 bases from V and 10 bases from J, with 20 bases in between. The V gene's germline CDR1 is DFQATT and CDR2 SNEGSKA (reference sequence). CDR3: CSAMPGLDFREQFF. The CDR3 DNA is TGCAGTGCTATGCCGGGACTCGACTTCAGGGAGCAGTTCTTC.

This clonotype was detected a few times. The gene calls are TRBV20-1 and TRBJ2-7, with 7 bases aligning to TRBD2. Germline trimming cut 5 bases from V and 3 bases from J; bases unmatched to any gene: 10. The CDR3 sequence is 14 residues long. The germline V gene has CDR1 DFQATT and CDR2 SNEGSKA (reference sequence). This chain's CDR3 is CSAAGRGTFYEQYF. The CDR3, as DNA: TGCAGTGCTGCGGGGCGGGGGACCTTCTACGAGCAGTACTTC.

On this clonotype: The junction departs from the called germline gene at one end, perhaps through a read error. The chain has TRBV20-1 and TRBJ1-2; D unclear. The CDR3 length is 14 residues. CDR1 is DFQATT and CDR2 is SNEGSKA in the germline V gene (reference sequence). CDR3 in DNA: TGCAGTGCTAGAGATGACAAGAAAAACTATGGCTACACTTTC. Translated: CSARDDKKNYGYTF.

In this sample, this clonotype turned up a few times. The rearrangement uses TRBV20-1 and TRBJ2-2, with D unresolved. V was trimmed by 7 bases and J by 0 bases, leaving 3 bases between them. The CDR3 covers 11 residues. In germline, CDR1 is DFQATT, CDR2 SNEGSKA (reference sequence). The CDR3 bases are TGCAGTGGGACGAACACCGGGGAGCTGTTTTTT. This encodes CSGTNTGELFF.

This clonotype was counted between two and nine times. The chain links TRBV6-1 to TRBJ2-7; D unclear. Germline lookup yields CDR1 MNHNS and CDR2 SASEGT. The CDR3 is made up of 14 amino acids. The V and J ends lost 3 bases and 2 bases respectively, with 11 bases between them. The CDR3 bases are TGTGCCAGCAGTGACCTGACTCGTACCTACGAGCAGTACTTC. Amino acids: CASSDLTRTYEQYF.

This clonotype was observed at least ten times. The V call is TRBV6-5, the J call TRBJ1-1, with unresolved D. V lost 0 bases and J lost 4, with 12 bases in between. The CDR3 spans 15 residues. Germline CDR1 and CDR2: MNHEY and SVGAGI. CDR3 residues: CASSYSAVVGTEAFF. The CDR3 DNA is TGTGCCAGCAGTTACTCGGCAGTCGTGGGCACTGAAGCTTTCTTT.

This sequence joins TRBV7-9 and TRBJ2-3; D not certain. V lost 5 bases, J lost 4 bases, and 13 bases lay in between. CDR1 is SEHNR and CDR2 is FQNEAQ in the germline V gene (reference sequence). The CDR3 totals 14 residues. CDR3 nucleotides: TGTGCCAGCAGCCATTACGGAGTGGCAGATACGCAGTATTTT. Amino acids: CASSHYGVADTQYF.

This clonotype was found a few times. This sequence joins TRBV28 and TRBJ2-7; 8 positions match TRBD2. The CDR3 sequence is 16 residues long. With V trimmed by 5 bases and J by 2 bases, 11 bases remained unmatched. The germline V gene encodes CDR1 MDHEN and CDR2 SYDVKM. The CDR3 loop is CASSPLRGGLPYEQYF. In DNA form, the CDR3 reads TGTGCCAGCAGTCCACTCCGCGGGGGGTTACCCTACGAGCAGTACTTC.

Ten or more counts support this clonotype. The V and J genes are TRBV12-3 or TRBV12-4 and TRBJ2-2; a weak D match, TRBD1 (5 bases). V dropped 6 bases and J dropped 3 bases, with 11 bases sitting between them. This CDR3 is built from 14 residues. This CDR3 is CASRPDSYTGELFF. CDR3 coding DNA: TGTGCCAGCAGGCCCGACAGTTACACCGGGGAGCTGTTTTTT.

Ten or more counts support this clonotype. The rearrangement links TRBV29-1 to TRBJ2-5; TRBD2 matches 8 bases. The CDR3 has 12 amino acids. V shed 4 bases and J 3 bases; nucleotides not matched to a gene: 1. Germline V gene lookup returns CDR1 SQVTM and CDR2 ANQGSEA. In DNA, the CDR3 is TGCAGCGTTGTACTAGCGGAAGAGACCCAGTACTTC. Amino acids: CSVVLAEETQYF.